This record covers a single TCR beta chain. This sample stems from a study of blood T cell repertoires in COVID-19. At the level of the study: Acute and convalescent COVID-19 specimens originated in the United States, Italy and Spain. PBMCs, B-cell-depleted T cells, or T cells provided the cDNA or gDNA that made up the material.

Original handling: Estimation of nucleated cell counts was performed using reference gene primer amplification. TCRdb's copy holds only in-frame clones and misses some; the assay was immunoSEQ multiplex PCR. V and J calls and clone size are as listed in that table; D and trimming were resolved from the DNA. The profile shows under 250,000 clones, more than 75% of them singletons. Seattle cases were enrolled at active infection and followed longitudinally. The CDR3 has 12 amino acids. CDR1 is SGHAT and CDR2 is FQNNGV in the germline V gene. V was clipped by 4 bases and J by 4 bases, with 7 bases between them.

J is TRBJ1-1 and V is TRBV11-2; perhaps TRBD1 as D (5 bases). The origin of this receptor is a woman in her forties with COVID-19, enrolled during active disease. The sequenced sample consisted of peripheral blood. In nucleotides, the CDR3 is TGTGCCAGCAGCTCGCAGGGCACTGAAGCTTTCTTT. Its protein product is CASSSQGTEAFF.